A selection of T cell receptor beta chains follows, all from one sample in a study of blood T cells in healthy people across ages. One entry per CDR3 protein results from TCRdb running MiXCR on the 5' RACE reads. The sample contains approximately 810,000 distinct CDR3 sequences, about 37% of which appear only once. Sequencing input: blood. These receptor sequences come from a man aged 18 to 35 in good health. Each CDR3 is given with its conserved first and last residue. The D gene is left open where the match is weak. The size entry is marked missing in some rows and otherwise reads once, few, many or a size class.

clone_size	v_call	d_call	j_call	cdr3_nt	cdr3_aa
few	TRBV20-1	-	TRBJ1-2	TGCAGTGCCCCGAGGGACACTGACAACTATGGCTACACCTTC	CSAPRDTDNYGYTF
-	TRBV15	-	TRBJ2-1	TGTGCCACCAGCAGAACGCTAGGAAGTGAGCAGTTCTTC	CATSRTLGSEQFF
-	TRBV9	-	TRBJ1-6	TGTGCCAGCAGCGTTGGACAACCGATTTCCTATAATTCACCCCTCCACTTT	CASSVGQPISYNSPLHF
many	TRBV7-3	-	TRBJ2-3	TGTGCCAGCAGCACTGGCGGGGTGGCAGATACGCAGTATTTT	CASSTGGVADTQYF
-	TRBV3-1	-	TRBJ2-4	TGTGCCAGCAGCCAGGGGCAGTCGAGCATTCAGTACTTC	CASSQGQSSIQYF
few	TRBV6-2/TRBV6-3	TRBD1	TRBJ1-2	TGTGCCAGCAGTTACGCAGGGGGCGATTTCAACTATGGCTACACCTTC	CASSYAGGDFNYGYTF
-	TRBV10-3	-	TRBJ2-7	TGTGCCATCAGTGAGTCGATAGGGGCCGAGCAGTACTTC	CAISESIGAEQYF
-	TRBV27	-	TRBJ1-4	TGTGCCAGCAGTTTATTGGGGAGCGCAACTAATGAAAAACTGTTTTTT	CASSLLGSATNEKLFF
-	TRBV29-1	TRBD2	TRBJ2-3	TGCAGCGTTGAAGATCCGGGACGAGCGGGAGAGGATACGCAGTATTTT	CSVEDPGRAGEDTQYF
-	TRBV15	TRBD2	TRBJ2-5	TGTGCCACGAAGCGGGGGGGCCACGAGACCCAGTACTTC	CATKRGGHETQYF
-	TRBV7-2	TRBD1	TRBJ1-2	TGTGCCAGCAGCTCAGGGGCAGGGGGCAGCTATGGCTACACCTTC	CASSSGAGGSYGYTF
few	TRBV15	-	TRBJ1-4	TGTGCCACCAGCAGAGGGGACCAGACCAGTAATGAAAAACTGTTTTTT	CATSRGDQTSNEKLFF
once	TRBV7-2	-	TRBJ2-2	TGTGCCAGCAGCTATGGACATCCGATCCTAAACACCGGGGAGCTGTTTTTT	CASSYGHPILNTGELFF
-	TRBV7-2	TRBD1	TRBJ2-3	TGTGCCAGCAGCCTATACTTGACAGGGGGGGGGATGGCAGATACGCAGTATTTT	CASSLYLTGGGMADTQYF
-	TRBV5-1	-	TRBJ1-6	TGCGCCAGCAGCCCTCGACAGCCGAGCTCCTATAATTCACCCCTCCACTTT	CASSPRQPSSYNSPLHF
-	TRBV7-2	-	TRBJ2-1	TGTGCCAGCAGCTTTCCGGGGGCGGGCAATGAGCAGTTCTTC	CASSFPGAGNEQFF
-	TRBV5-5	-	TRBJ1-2	TGTGCCAGCAGCCTCCTCTCCCAGGGGTTGGGGAACTATGGCTACACCTTC	CASSLLSQGLGNYGYTF
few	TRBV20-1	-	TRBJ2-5	TGCAGTGCTAGAGATAGCAGGGGCCCTTCTTATGAGTACTTC	CSARDSRGPSYEYF
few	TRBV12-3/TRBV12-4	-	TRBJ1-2	TGTGCCAGCAGTTCTAACAGCTATGGCTACACCTTC	CASSSNSYGYTF
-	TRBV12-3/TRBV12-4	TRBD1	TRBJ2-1	TGTGCCAGCAGTTCTATCCTGCTCCGGGACAGGGGGATTAAGTTGAATGAGCAGTTCTTC	CASSSILLRDRGIKLNEQFF
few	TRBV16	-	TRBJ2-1	TGTGCCAGCACTCCACGGCCCTACAATGAGCAGTTCTTC	CASTPRPYNEQFF
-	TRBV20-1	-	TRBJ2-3	TGCAGTGCGGAACGGACAGGAGGGTTTACAGATACGCAGTATTTT	CSAERTGGFTDTQYF
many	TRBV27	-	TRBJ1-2	TGTGCCAGCAGCCTAGGGGGGGCGCGCTATGGCTACACCTTC	CASSLGGARYGYTF
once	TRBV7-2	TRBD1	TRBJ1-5	TGTGCCAGCAGCGCCCGGACAGGGGTTGATCAGCCCCAGCATTTT	CASSARTGVDQPQHF
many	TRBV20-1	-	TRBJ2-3	TGCAGTGCCCACCTCTTGGCCCAAGATACGCAGTATTTT	CSAHLLAQDTQYF
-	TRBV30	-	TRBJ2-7	TGTGCCTGGAGCCGAGAGAAAAGCTCCTACGAGCAGTACTTC	CAWSREKSSYEQYF
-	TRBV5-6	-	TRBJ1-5	TGTGCCAGCAGCTCCCAATTAGGCCATAGCAATCAGCCCCAGCATTTT	CASSSQLGHSNQPQHF
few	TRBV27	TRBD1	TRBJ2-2	TGTGCCAGCGGATTACAGGGGACCGGGGAGCTGTTTTTT	CASGLQGTGELFF
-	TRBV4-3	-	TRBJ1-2	TGCGCCAGCAGCCGTAAGAGGGGGTCCCAGGGCTACACCTTC	CASSRKRGSQGYTF
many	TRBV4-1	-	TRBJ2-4	TGCGCCAGCAGCCAAGTAACCCATAAAGCCAAAAACATTCAGTACTTC	CASSQVTHKAKNIQYF
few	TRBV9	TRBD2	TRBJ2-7	TGTGCCAGCAGCCGACGACCTGGGGGGACTAGCGACAACGAGCAGTACTTC	CASSRRPGGTSDNEQYF
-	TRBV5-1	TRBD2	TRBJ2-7	TGCGCCAGCAGCTTGCATTCCGGGGGGGACTACGAGCAGTACTTC	CASSLHSGGDYEQYF
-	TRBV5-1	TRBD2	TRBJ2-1	TGCGCCAGCAGCTTGAGATTGTTGGGTGCGGGGGGCCCAATTTATGATGAGCAGTTCTTC	CASSLRLLGAGGPIYDEQFF
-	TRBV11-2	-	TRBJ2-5	TGTGCCAGCAGCTTAGATAGGGGGGGCCGGGATGAGCAGTACTTC	CASSLDRGGRDEQYF
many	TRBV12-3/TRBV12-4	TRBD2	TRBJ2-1	TGTGCCAGCAGGCAACCGGGACTAGCTTCTGAGCAGTTCTTC	CASRQPGLASEQFF
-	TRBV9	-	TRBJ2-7	TGTGCCAGCAGCGCACACGGGGGACTCTCCTACGAGCAGTACTTC	CASSAHGGLSYEQYF
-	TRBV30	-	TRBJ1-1	TGTGCCGGGAGCAGGATGAACACTGAAGCTTTCTTT	CAGSRMNTEAFF
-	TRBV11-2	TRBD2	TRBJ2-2	TGTGCCAGCACCACCCCACCAGCGGGGGTCACCGGGGAGCTGTTTTTT	CASTTPPAGVTGELFF
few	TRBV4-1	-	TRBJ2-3	TGCGCCAGCAGCCAAAGGGTCTCGAAGGATACGCAGTATTTT	CASSQRVSKDTQYF
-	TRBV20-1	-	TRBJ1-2	TGCAGTGCTACACGGCACAGGTTGGACTATGGCTACACCTTC	CSATRHRLDYGYTF
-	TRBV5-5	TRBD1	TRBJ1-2	TGTGCCAGCAGCAAATCCGGGACAGGGGTCTATGGCTACACCTTC	CASSKSGTGVYGYTF
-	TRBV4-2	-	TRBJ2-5	TGTGCCAGCAGCCAAGAGGTGAGGAGGGAAGAGACCCAGTACTTC	CASSQEVRREETQYF
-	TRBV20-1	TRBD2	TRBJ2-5	TGCAGTGCTAAGGGACTAGCGGGCAGGGAGACCCAGTACTTC	CSAKGLAGRETQYF
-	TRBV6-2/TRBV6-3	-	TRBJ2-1	TGTGCCAGCAGTTTCCCAGGACGCAATGAGCAGTTCTTC	CASSFPGRNEQFF